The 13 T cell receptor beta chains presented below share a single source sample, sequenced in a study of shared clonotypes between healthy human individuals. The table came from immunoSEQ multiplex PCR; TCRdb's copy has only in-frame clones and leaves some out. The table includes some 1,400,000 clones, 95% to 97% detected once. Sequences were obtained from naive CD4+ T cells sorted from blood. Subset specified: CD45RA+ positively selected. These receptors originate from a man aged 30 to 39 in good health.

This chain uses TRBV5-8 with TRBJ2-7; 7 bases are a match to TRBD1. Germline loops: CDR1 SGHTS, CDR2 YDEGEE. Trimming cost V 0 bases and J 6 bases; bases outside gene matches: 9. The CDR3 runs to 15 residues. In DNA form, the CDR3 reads TGTGCCAGCAGCTTGGGAGGGGGCGAGTTCGGCGAGCAGTACTTC. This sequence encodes CASSLGGGEFGEQYF.

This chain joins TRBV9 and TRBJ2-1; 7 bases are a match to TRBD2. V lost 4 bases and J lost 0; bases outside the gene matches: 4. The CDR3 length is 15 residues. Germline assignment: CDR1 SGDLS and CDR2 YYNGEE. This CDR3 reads CASSSLAASYNEQFF. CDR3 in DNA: TGTGCCAGCAGCTCCCTAGCGGCCTCCTACAATGAGCAGTTCTTC.

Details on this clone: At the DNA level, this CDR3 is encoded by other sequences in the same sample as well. CDR3 loop: CASSLEDQPQHF. CDR3 DNA sequence: TGTGCCAGCAGTTTAGAAGATCAGCCCCAGCATTTT. The V gene is TRBV28, the J gene TRBJ1-5; D is unclear. The V end lost 2 bases, the J end lost 5 bases, and 4 bases lay between the germline ends. The CDR3 runs to 12 residues. CDR1 is MDHEN, CDR2 SYDVKM, per germline.

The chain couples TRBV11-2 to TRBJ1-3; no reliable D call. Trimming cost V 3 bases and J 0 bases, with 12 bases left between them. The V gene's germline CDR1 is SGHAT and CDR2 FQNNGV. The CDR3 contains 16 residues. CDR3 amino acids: CASSLGDVSSGNTIYF. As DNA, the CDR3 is TGTGCCAGCAGCTTGGGTGACGTTAGCTCTGGAAACACCATATATTTT.

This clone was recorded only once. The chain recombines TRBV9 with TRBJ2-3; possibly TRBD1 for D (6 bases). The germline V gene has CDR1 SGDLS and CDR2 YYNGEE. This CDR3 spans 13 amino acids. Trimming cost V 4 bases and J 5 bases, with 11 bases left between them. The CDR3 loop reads CASSLRQVDTQYF. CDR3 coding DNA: TGTGCCAGCAGCCTCCGACAGGTAGATACGCAGTATTTT.

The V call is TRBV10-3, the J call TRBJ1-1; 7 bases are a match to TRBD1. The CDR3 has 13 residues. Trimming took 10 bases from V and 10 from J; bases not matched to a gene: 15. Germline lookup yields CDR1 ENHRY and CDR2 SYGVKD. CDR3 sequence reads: CAKGQEPGSAAFF. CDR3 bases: TGTGCCAAAGGACAGGAACCGGGCTCGGCAGCTTTCTTT.

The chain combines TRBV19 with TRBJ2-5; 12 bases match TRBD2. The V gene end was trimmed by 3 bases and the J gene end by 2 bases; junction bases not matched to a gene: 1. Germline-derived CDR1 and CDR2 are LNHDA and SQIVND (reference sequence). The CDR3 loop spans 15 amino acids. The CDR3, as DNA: TGTGCCAGTAGTATGACTAGCGGGAGACAAGAGACCCAGTACTTC. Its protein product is CASSMTSGRQETQYF.

Here the CDR3 reads CASSEAGIRGGTGGEKLFF. In DNA, the CDR3 is TGTGCCAGCAGTGAAGCAGGAATAAGAGGCGGGACAGGGGGTGAAAAACTGTTTTTT. This chain joins TRBV6-1 and TRBJ1-4, with 11 nucleotides matching TRBD1. Germline V lookup: CDR1 MNHNS, CDR2 SASEGT. This CDR3 has 19 amino acids. V shed 0 bases and J 7 bases; nucleotides not matched to a gene: 13.

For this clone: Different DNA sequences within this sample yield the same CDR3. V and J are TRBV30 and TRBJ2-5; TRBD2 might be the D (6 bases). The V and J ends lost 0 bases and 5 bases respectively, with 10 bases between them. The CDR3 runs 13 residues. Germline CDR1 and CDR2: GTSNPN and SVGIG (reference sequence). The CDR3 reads CAWSVGGLETQYF. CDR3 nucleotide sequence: TGTGCCTGGAGTGTTGGAGGGTTGGAGACCCAGTACTTC.

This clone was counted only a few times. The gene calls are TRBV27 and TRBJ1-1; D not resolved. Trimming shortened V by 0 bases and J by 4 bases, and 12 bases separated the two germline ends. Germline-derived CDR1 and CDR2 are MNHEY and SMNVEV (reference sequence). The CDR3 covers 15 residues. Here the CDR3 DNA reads TGTGCCAGCAGTTTATCTTTCGGCGGGTCCACTGAAGCTTTCTTT. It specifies CASSLSFGGSTEAFF.

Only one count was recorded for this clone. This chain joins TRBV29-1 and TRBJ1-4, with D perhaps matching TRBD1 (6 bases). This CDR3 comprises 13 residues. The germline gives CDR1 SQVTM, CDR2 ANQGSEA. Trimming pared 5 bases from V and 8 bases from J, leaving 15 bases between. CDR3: CSVYEGGNEKLFF. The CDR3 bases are TGCAGCGTTTATGAAGGGGGTAACGAAAAACTGTTTTTT.

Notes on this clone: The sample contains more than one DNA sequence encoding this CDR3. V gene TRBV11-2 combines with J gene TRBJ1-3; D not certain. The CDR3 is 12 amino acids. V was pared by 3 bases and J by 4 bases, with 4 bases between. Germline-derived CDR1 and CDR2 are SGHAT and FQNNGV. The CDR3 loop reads CASSLRGNTIYF. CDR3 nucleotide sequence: TGTGCCAGCAGCTTGAGGGGAAACACCATATATTTT.

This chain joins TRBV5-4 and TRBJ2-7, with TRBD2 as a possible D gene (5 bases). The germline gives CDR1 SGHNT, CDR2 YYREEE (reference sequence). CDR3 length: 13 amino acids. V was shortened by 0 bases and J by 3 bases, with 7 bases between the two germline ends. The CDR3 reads CASSLGEFYEQYF. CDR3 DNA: TGTGCCAGCAGCTTGGGGGAGTTCTACGAGCAGTACTTC.